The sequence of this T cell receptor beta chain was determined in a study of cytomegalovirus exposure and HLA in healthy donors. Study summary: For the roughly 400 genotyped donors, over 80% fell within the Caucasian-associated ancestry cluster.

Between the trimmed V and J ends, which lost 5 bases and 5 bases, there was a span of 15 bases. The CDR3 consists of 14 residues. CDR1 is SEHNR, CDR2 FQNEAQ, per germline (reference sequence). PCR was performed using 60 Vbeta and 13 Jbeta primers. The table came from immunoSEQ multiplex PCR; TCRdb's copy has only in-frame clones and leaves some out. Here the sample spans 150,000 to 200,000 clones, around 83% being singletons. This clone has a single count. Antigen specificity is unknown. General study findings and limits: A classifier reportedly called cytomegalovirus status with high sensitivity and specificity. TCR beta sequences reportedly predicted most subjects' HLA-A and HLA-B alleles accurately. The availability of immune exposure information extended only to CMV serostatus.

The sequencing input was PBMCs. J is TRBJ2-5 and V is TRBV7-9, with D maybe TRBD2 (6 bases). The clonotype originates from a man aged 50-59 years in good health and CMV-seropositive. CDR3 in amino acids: CASSVGLALETQYF. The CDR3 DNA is TGTGCCAGCAGCGTGGGACTCGCGTTGGAGACCCAGTACTTC. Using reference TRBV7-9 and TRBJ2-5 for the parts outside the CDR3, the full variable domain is DTGVSQNPRHKITKRGQNVTFRCDPISEHNRLYWYRQTLGQGPEFLTYFQNEAQLEKSRLLSDRFSAERPKGSFSTLEIQRTEQGDSAMYLCASSVGLALETQYFGPGTRLLVL.